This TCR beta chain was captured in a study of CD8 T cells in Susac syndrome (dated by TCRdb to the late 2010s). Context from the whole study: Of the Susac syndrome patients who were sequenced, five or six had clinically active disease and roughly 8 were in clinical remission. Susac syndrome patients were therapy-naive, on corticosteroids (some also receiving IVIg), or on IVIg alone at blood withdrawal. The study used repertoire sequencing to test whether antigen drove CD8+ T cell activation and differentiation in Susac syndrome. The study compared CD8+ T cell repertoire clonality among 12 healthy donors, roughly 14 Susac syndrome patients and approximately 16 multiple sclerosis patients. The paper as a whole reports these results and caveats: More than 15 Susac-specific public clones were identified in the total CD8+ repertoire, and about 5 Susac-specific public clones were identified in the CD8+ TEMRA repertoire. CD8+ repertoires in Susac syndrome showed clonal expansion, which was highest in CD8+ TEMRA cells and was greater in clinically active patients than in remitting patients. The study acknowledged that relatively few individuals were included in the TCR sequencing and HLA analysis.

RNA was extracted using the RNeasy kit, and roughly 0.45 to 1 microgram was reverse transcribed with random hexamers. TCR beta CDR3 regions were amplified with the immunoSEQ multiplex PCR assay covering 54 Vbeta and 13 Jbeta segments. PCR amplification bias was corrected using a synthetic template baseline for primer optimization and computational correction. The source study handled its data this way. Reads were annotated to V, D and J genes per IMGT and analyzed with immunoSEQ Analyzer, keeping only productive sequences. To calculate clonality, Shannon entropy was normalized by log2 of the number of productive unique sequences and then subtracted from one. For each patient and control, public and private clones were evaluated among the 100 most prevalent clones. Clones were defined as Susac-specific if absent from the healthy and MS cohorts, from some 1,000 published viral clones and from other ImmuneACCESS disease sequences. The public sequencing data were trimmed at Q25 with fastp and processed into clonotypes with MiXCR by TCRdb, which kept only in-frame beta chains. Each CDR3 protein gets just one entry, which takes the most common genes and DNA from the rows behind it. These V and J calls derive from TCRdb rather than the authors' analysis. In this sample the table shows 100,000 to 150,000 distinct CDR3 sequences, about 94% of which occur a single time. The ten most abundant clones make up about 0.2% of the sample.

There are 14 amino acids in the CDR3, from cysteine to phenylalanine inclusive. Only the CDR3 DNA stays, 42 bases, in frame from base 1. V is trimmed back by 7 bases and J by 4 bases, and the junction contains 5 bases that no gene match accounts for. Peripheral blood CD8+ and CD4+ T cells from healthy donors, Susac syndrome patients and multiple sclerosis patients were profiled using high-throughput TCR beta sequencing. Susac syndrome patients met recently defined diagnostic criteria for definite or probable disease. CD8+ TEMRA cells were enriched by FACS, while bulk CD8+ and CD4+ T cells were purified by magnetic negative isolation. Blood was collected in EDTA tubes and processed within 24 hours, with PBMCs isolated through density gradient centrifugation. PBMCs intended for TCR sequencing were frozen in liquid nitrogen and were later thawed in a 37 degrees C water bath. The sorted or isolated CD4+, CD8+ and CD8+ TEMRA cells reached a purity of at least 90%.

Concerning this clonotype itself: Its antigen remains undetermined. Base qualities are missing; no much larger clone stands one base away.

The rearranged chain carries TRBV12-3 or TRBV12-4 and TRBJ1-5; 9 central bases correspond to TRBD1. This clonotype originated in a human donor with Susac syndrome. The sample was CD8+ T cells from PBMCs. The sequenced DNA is TGTGCCAGCACCCCGGGACAGGGTAATCAGCCCCAGCATTTT. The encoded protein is CASTPGQGNQPQHF.